Below, 23 T cell receptor beta chains from the same sample are listed, as sequenced in a study of blood T cell repertoires in COVID-19. Profiling relied on immunoSEQ multiplex PCR, and the TCRdb table lists in-frame clones only, not all of them. The sample lists roughly 81,000 clones, approximately 88% occurring once. The sample consisted of peripheral blood. The receptors were sampled from a man aged 25-40 years with acute or convalescent COVID-19.

The chain couples TRBV6-6 to TRBJ1-4, with D perhaps matching TRBD1 (5 bases). V was clipped by 8 bases and J by 8 bases, with 12 bases between them. Germline V lookup: CDR1 MNHNY, CDR2 SVGAGI (reference sequence). The CDR3 runs 12 residues. The CDR3 DNA reads TGTGCCAGCGCTGGGGGGGTGGAAAAACTGTTTTTT. Translated: CASAGGVEKLFF.

The genes are TRBV7-9 and TRBJ1-5; D is ambiguous. CDR3 length: 13 amino acids. Germline CDR1 and CDR2: SEHNR and FQNEAQ (reference sequence). The V gene lost 1 base and the J gene lost 7 bases, with 8 bases spanning the gap. The CDR3 loop is CASSLDPRQPQHF. CDR3 nucleotides: TGTGCCAGCAGCTTAGACCCTCGGCAGCCCCAGCATTTT.

The chain carries TRBV4-3 and TRBJ1-2, with 10 bases that match TRBD1. Germline CDR1 is LGHNA and CDR2 is YSLEER. This CDR3 spans 11 amino acids. Trimming took 5 bases from V and 14 from J; bases not matched to a gene: 5. The DNA of the CDR3 is TGCGCCAGCAGCGGGCGGGACAGGGGAACCTTC. Translating gives CASSGRDRGTF.

The chain recombines TRBV9 with TRBJ2-5; D not resolved. V was clipped by 0 bases and J by 5 bases, with 11 bases between them. CDR1 and CDR2 (germline): SGDLS, YYNGEE. The CDR3 extends over 14 amino acids. CDR3 nucleotides: TGTGCCAGCAGCGTAGCGGATAGCTTGGAGACCCAGTACTTC. Protein: CASSVADSLETQYF.

This clone occurred a few times. This chain uses TRBV4-1 with TRBJ2-7, with 9 bases fitting TRBD2. Per germline, CDR1 MGHRA and CDR2 YSYEKL. V shed 1 base and J 3 bases; nucleotides not matched to a gene: 10. This CDR3 comprises 17 residues. The CDR3 DNA sequence: TGCGCCAGCAGCCAAGCACCCTCCGGGACTAGCAGCTACGAGCAGTACTTC. Its translation is CASSQAPSGTSSYEQYF.

The rearrangement links TRBV2 to TRBJ2-5, with TRBD1 matching 12 bases. This CDR3 region has 21 residues. Germline CDR1 is SNHLY and CDR2 is FYNNEI. Trimming took 1 base from V and 4 from J; bases not matched to a gene: 19. The CDR3 spells CASSEVPSPGQGARIRETQYF. CDR3 nucleotides: TGTGCCAGCAGTGAAGTTCCATCCCCGGGACAGGGGGCGCGGATACGAGAGACCCAGTACTTC.

This chain uses TRBV27 with TRBJ2-3, with D possibly matching TRBD2 (6 bases). Per the germline V gene, CDR1 is MNHEY and CDR2 is SMNVEV (reference sequence). V was cut by 5 bases and J by 1 base, with 13 bases left in between. The CDR3 totals 15 residues. The chain's CDR3 is CASSLKTGGTDTQYF. CDR3 coding DNA: TGTGCCAGCAGTCTAAAGACGGGGGGCACAGATACGCAGTATTTT.

The chain joins TRBV5-6 to TRBJ2-7, with 10 bases identical to TRBD2. The CDR3 is made up of 14 amino acids. Germline lookup yields CDR1 SGHDT and CDR2 YYEEEE. With 4 bases clipped from V and 6 bases from J, the junction kept 7 bases outside the gene matches. CDR3 protein: CASSLLAGFTEQYF. The CDR3 region has the DNA TGTGCCAGCAGCCTACTAGCGGGATTCACCGAGCAGTACTTC.

V gene TRBV12-5 combines with J gene TRBJ1-1; 7 bases are shared with TRBD1. With 7 bases clipped from V and 11 bases from J, the junction kept 7 bases outside the gene matches. Germline V gene data show CDR1 as LGHNT and CDR2 as FRNRAP. CDR3 length equals 11 residues. CDR3 sequence (DNA): TGTGCTAGTGACCCTAGGGGGCGGGCTTTCTTT. Protein sequence: CASDPRGRAFF. The whole variable domain, remainder taken from reference TRBV12-5 and TRBJ1-1, is DARVTQTPRHKVTEMGQEVTMRCQPILGHNTVFWYRQTMMQGLELLAYFRNRAPLDDSGMPKDRFSAEMPDATLATLKIQPSEPRDSAVYFCASDPRGRAFFGQGTRLTVV.

This clone was counted between two and nine times. CDR3 in amino acids: CASSLEGRGQPQHF. The CDR3 DNA reads TGTGCCAGCAGCTTAGAGGGAAGGGGTCAGCCCCAGCATTTT. The genes are TRBV7-9 and TRBJ1-5, with D perhaps matching TRBD1 (5 bases). Germline V gene lookup returns CDR1 SEHNR and CDR2 FQNEAQ (reference sequence). The V and J ends lost 1 base and 6 bases respectively, with 10 bases between them. The CDR3 is 14 amino acids.

This CDR3 reads CAWSETGNYGYTF. CDR3 coding DNA: TGTGCCTGGAGTGAAACAGGGAACTATGGCTACACCTTC. The chain links TRBV30 to TRBJ1-2, with D possibly TRBD1 on 6 matching bases. Trimming removed 1 base from V and 2 bases from J, with 8 bases in between. CDR3 size: 13 residues. Per the germline V gene, CDR1 is GTSNPN and CDR2 is SVGIG (reference sequence).

The chain employs TRBV29-1 and TRBJ1-1; no firm D call. CDR1 and CDR2 (germline): SQVTM, ANQGSEA. V lost 4 bases to trimming and J lost 2 bases, with 14 bases between them. The CDR3 runs to 14 residues. CDR3 region: CSVVQAGPNTEAFF. The CDR3 nucleotides read TGCAGCGTTGTCCAGGCAGGCCCTAACACTGAAGCTTTCTTT.

The chain has TRBV29-1 and TRBJ2-7, with D maybe TRBD2 (6 bases). The V and J ends lost 8 bases and 0 bases respectively, with 11 bases between them. Germline CDR1 and CDR2: SQVTM and ANQGSEA. CDR3 length equals 12 residues. As DNA, the CDR3 is TGCAGCACCCGGGGGTCCTCCTACGAGCAGTACTTC. It codes for CSTRGSSYEQYF.

V and J are TRBV11-2 and TRBJ2-3, with 10 bases that match TRBD2. Germline CDR1 reads SGHAT; CDR2 reads FQNNGV. The J segment lost 6 bases and the V segment lost 5 bases, leaving 5 bases of the junction unmatched. The CDR3 runs to 14 residues. CDR3 region: CASSTGTSADTQYF. The CDR3 DNA sequence: TGTGCCAGCAGCACCGGGACTAGCGCCGATACGCAGTATTTT.

The chain recombines TRBV5-4 with TRBJ1-2; tentative D call: TRBD1 (6 bases). CDR3 length: 13 amino acids. The germline CDR1 and CDR2 sequences are SGHNT and YYREEE (reference sequence). Trimming cost V 4 bases and J 4 bases, with 11 bases left between them. The CDR3 DNA reads TGTGCCAGCAGCGAGACAGGAACCTATGGCTACACCTTC. It specifies CASSETGTYGYTF.

The chain recombines TRBV9 with TRBJ2-7, with a possible D match to TRBD1 (6 bases). CDR3 size: 14 residues. Germline CDR1 is SGDLS and CDR2 is YYNGEE. Trimming pared 0 bases from V and 2 bases from J, leaving 9 bases between. The CDR3 nucleotides are TGTGCCAGCAGCGTAGGGTGGGGGCCCTACGAGCAGTACTTC. This codes for CASSVGWGPYEQYF. The full variable domain, in which reference TRBV9 and TRBJ2-7 provide the parts outside the CDR3, is DSGVTQTPKHLITATGQRVTLRCSPRSGDLSVYWYQQSLDQGLQFLIQYYNGEERAKGNILERFSAQQFPDLHSELNLSSLELGDSALYFCASSVGWGPYEQYFGPGTRLTVT.

This clone appeared once. The V gene is TRBV19, the J gene TRBJ2-1; 9 bases agree with TRBD2. The CDR3 is made up of 15 amino acids. Trimming took 5 bases from V and 3 from J; bases not matched to a gene: 5. Germline assignment: CDR1 LNHDA and CDR2 SQIVND (reference sequence). CDR3: CASSPRLADYNEQFF. The CDR3 region has the DNA TGTGCCAGTAGTCCGAGACTAGCGGACTACAATGAGCAGTTCTTC.

The chain uses TRBV19 and TRBJ2-7, with 7 nucleotides matching TRBD2. V gave up 5 bases and J gave up 1 base; unmatched junction bases: 8. The CDR3 is made up of 15 amino acids. Germline CDR1 and CDR2: LNHDA and SQIVND (reference sequence). This CDR3 reads CASSPILAVSYEQYF. The CDR3 nucleotides read TGTGCCAGTAGTCCTATTCTAGCGGTATCCTACGAGCAGTACTTC.

DNA of the CDR3: TGTGCCAGCAGTTACGGGAGGGGGGCCCACTACGAGCAGTACTTC. This translates into CASSYGRGAHYEQYF. The genes are TRBV6-5 and TRBJ2-7; D is perhaps TRBD2 (7 bases). CDR3 length: 15 amino acids. V lost 2 bases, J lost 3 bases, and 14 bases lay in between. The V gene's germline CDR1 is MNHEY and CDR2 SVGAGI.

This rearrangement joins TRBV4-1 to TRBJ1-3; TRBD1 might be the D (6 bases). V lost 3 bases to trimming and J lost 4 bases, with 10 bases between them. The CDR3 is made up of 14 amino acids. Germline V lookup: CDR1 MGHRA, CDR2 YSYEKL. The chain's CDR3 is CASSQHGTGNTIYF. The CDR3 bases are TGCGCCAGCAGCCAGCACGGGACAGGAAACACCATATATTTT.

The chain uses TRBV18 and TRBJ1-2; 9 positions match TRBD1. After removal of 4 bases from V and 6 bases from J, the junction contained 6 bases not matched to a gene. The CDR3 runs 14 residues. The V gene's germline CDR1 is KGHSH and CDR2 LQKENI. This chain's CDR3 is CASSLPGTGHGYTF. The CDR3 DNA is TGTGCCAGCTCACTTCCCGGGACAGGGCATGGCTACACCTTC.

The J gene is TRBJ2-5, the V gene TRBV6-5, with 13 bases aligning to TRBD2. The germline V gene has CDR1 MNHEY and CDR2 SVGAGI. This CDR3 comprises 15 residues. The junction had 5 bases not matched to a gene; V was cut back by 5 bases and J by 5 bases. CDR3 protein: CASSTGLAGVETQYF. Here the CDR3 DNA reads TGTGCCAGCAGTACCGGACTAGCGGGAGTTGAGACCCAGTACTTC.

For this clone: At one end, the junction sequence differs from germline, possibly due to a read error. V is TRBV7-7 and J is TRBJ2-3; 11 bases line up with TRBD2. Germline V lookup: CDR1 SSHAT, CDR2 FNYEAQ (reference sequence). This CDR3 region has 15 residues. CDR3 nucleotides: TGTGCTAGCAGCTTTAGCGGGAGGGCGTCAGATACGCAGTATTTT. The encoded protein is CASSFSGRASDTQYF.